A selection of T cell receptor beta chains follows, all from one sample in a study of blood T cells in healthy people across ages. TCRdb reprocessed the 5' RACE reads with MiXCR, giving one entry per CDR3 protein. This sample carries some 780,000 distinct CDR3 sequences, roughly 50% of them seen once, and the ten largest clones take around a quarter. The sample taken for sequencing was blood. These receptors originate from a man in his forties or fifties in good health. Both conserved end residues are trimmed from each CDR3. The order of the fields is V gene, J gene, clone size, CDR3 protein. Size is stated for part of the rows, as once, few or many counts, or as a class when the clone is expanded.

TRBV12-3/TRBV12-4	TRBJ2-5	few	ASSSAYQETQY
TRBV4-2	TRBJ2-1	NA	ASSQDARNQGAKGSKLYNEQF
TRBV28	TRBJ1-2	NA	ASIGMSFNYGYT
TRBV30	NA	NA	AWSVGNQETQY
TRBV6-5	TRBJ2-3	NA	ATQGEVSDTQY
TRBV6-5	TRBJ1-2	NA	ASSSHAGRYGYT
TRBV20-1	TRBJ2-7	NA	SARDRTGRGKQY
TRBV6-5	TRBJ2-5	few	ASSRRTGEYGETQY
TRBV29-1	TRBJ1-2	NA	SVTGVGNYGYT
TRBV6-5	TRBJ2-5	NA	ASSYPLTGRGGQETQY
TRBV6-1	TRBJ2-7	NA	ASSPLTSGIGYEQY
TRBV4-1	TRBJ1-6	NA	ASSYRDSSYNSPLH
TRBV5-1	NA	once	ASSLRADGSETQY